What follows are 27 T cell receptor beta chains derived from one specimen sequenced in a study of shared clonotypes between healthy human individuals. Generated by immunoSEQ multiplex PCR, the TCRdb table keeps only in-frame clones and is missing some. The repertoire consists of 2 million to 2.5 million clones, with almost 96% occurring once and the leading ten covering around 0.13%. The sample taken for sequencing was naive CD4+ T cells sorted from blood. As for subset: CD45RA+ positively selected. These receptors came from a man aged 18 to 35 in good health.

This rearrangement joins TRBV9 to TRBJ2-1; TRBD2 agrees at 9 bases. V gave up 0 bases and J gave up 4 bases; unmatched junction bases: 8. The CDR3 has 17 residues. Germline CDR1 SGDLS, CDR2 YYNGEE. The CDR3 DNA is TGTGCCAGCAGCGTAGGGGCGACTAGCGGATTTTACAATGAGCAGTTCTTC. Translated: CASSVGATSGFYNEQFF.

The CDR3 region is CASSFGANYGYTF. For the CDR3, the DNA is TGTGCCAGCAGCTTCGGGGCTAACTATGGCTACACCTTC. This sequence joins TRBV5-4 and TRBJ1-2; D unresolved. Germline loops: CDR1 SGHNT, CDR2 YYREEE (reference sequence). V lost 2 bases and J 0 bases, leaving 5 bases between the germline ends. The CDR3 contains 13 residues.

CDR3 loop: CASSFPGQGYYGYTF. The CDR3 DNA follows: TGCGCCAGCAGCTTCCCGGGACAGGGATACTATGGCTACACCTTC. V is TRBV4-1 and J is TRBJ1-2; 9 nucleotides agree with TRBD1. The CDR3 extends over 15 amino acids. Losses at the gene ends were 5 bases for V and 3 bases for J; bases not matched to a gene: 7. The V gene's germline CDR1 is MGHRA and CDR2 YSYEKL.

CDR3 residues: CASSLVADKLDNEQFF. CDR3 DNA sequence: TGTGCCAGCAGCTTAGTAGCGGACAAACTAGACAATGAGCAGTTCTTC. V and J are TRBV7-9 and TRBJ2-1; D is possibly TRBD2 (6 bases). Trimming took off 1 base at V and 5 bases at J, with 15 bases between the two ends. This CDR3 is 16 amino acids long. Per the germline V gene, CDR1 is SEHNR and CDR2 is FQNEAQ (reference sequence). The variable domain in full, with the rest retrieved from reference TRBV7-9 and TRBJ2-1, is DTGVSQNPRHKITKRGQNVTFRCDPISEHNRLYWYRQTLGQGPEFLTYFQNEAQLEKSRLLSDRFSAERPKGSFSTLEIQRTEQGDSAMYLCASSLVADKLDNEQFFGPGTRLTVL.

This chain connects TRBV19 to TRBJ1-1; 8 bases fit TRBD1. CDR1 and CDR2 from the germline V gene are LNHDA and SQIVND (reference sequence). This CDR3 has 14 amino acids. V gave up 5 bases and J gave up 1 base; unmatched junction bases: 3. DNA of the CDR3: TGTGCCAGTAGTCTGGACAGGGAGAACACTGAAGCTTTCTTT. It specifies CASSLDRENTEAFF.

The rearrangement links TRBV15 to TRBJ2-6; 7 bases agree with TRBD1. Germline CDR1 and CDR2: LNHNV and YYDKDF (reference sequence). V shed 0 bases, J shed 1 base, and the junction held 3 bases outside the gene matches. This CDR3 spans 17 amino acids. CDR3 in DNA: TGTGCCACCAGCAGAGATCTGACAGGGTCTGGGGCCAACGTCCTGACTTTC. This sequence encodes CATSRDLTGSGANVLTF.

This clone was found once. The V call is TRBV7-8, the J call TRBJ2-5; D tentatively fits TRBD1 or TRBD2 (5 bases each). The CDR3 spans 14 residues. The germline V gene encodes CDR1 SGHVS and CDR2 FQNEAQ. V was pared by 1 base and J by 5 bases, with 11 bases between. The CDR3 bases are TGTGCCAGCAGCTTAGATCTGGGACGGGAGACCCAGTACTTC. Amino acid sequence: CASSLDLGRETQYF. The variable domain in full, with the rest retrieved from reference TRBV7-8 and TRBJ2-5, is GAGVSQSPRYKVAKRGQDVALRCDPISGHVSLFWYQQALGQGPEFLTYFQNEAQLDKSGLPSDRFFAERPEGSVSTLKIQRTQQEDSAVYLCASSLDLGRETQYFGPGTRLLVL.

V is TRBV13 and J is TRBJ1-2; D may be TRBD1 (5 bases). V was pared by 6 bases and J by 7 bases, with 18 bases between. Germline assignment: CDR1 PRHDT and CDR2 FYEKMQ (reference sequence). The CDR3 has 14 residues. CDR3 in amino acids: CASSSGTLGGGYTF. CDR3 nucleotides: TGTGCCAGCAGTTCCGGGACTCTCGGTGGTGGCTACACCTTC.

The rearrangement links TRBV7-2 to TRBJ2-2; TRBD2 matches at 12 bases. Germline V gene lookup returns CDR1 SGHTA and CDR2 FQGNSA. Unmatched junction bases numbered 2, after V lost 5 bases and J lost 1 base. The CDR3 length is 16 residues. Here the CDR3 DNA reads TGTGCCAGCAGCGAGACTAGCGGGGGGAACACCGGGGAGCTGTTTTTT. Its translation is CASSETSGGNTGELFF.

The CDR3 nucleotides are TGTGCCAGCAGCTTAGTGGTCAGGGGGGACGGTGCCTACGAGCAGTACTTC. It yields the protein CASSLVVRGDGAYEQYF. The V call is TRBV7-9, the J call TRBJ2-7, with D tentatively TRBD1 (7 bases). Trimming left V 1 base short and J 2 bases short, with 18 bases between. The CDR3 has 17 residues. Germline values: CDR1 SEHNR, CDR2 FQNEAQ (reference sequence).

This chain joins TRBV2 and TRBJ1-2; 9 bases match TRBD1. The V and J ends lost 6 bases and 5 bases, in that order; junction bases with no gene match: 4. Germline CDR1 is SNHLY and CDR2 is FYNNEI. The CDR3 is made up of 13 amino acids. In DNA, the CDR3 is TGTGCCAGCAGGGGACAGGGACCTTATGGCTACACCTTC. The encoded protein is CASRGQGPYGYTF.

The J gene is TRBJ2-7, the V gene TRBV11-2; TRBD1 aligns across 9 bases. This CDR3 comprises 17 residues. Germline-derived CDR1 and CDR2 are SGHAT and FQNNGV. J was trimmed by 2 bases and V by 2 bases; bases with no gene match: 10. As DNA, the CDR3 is TGTGCCAGCAGCTTACCTGAGGGGACAGGGACAACCTACGAGCAGTACTTC. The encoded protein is CASSLPEGTGTTYEQYF.

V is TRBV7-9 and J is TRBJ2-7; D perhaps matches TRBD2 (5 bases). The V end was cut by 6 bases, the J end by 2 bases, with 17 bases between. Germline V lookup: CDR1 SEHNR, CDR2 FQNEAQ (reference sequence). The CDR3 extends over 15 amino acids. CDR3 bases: TGTGCCAGCAGGGAGTTAGGTTCGCGGGCCTACGAGCAGTACTTC. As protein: CASRELGSRAYEQYF.

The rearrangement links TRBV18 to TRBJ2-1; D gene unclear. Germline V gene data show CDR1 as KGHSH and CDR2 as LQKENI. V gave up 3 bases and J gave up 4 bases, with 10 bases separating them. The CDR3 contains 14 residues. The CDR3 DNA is TGTGCCAGCTCACCCCAGCGTGGATACAATGAGCAGTTCTTC. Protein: CASSPQRGYNEQFF.

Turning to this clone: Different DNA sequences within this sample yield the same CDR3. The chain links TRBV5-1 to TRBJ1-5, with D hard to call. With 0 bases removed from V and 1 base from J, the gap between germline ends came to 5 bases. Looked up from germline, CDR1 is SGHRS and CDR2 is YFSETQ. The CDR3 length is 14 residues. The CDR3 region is CASSLAGSNQPQHF. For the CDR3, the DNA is TGCGCCAGCAGCTTGGCAGGAAGCAATCAGCCCCAGCATTTT.

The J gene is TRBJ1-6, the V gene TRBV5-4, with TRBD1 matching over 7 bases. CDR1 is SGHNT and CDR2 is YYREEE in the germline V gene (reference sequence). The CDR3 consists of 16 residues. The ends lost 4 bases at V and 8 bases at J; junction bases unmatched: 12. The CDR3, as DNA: TGTGCCAGCAGCCCGGGGGGCGACAGGGATCATTCACCCCTCCACTTT. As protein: CASSPGGDRDHSPLHF. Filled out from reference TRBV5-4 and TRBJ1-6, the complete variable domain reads ETGVTQSPTHLIKTRGQQVTLRCSSQSGHNTVSWYQQALGQGPQFIFQYYREEENGRGNFPPRFSGLQFPNYSSELNVNALELDDSALYLCASSPGGDRDHSPLHFGNGTRLTVT.

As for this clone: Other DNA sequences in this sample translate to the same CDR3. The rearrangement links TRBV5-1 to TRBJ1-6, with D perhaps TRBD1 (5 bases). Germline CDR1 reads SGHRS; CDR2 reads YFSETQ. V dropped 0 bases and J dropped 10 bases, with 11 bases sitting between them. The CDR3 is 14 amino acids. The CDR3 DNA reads TGCGCCAGCAGCTTGGCCGGGGGGAACTCACCCCTCCACTTT. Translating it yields CASSLAGGNSPLHF.

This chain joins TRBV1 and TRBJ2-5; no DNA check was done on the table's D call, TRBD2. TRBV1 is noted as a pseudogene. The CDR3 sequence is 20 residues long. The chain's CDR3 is CTSSQVPPGLAGGDQETQYF. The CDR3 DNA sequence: TGCACCAGCAGCCAAGTTCCCCCGGGACTAGCGGGAGGGGATCAAGAGACCCAGTACTTC.

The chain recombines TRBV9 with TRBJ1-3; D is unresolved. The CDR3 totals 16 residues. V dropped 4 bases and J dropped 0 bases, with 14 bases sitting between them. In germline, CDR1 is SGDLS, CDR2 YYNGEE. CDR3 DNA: TGTGCCAGCAGCACTACTGCGTTTTCCTCTGGAAACACCATATATTTT. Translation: CASSTTAFSSGNTIYF. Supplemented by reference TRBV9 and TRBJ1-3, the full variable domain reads DSGVTQTPKHLITATGQRVTLRCSPRSGDLSVYWYQQSLDQGLQFLIQYYNGEERAKGNILERFSAQQFPDLHSELNLSSLELGDSALYFCASSTTAFSSGNTIYFGEGSWLTVV.

The CDR3 here is CSVEEAGTIGYTF. Written as DNA, the CDR3 is TGCAGCGTTGAAGAAGCCGGGACGATCGGCTACACCTTC. The rearrangement uses TRBV29-1 and TRBJ1-2, with a weak D call TRBD1 (5 bases). CDR1 is SQVTM, CDR2 ANQGSEA, per germline. The V gene lost 0 bases and the J gene lost 8 bases, with 13 bases spanning the gap. This CDR3 contains 13 residues. Full variable domain (outside the CDR3, taken from reference TRBV29-1 and TRBJ1-2): SAVISQKPSRDICQRGTSLTIQCQVDSQVTMMFWYRQQPGQSLTLIATANQGSEATYESGFVIDKFPISRPNLTFSTLTVSNMSPEDSSIYLCSVEEAGTIGYTFGSGTRLTVV.

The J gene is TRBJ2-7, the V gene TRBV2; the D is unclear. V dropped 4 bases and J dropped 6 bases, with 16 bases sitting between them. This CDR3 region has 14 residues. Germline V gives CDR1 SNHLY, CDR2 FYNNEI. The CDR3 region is CASSATFAMLEQYF. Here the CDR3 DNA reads TGTGCCAGCAGTGCCACGTTCGCGATGCTCGAGCAGTACTTC.

This CDR3 is CASSLALTANYGYTF. CDR3 nucleotide sequence: TGCGCCAGCAGCTTGGCCCTAACAGCTAACTATGGCTACACCTTC. The J gene is TRBJ1-2, the V gene TRBV5-1; the D is unclear. The CDR3 contains 15 residues. V was pared by 0 bases and J by 0 bases, with 9 bases between. In germline, CDR1 is SGHRS, CDR2 YFSETQ.

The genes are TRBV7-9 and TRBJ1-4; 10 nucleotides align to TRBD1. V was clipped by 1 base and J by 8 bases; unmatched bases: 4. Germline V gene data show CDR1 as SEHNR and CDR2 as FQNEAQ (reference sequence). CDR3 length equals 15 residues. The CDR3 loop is CASSLDGTGVEKLFF. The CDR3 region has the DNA TGTGCCAGCAGCTTAGACGGGACAGGGGTCGAAAAACTGTTTTTT.

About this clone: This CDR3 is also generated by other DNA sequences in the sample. The CDR3 region has the DNA TGCGCCAGCAGCTCCCCCGGGACAGGGGGCTACGAGCAGTACTTC. Translated: CASSSPGTGGYEQYF. V usage is TRBV5-1 and J usage is TRBJ2-7, with 11 bases aligning to TRBD1. The CDR3 has 15 amino acids. Trimming removed 3 bases from V and 3 bases from J; junction bases left unmatched: 5. Germline V gives CDR1 SGHRS, CDR2 YFSETQ.

CDR3 sequence reads: CASSPYRAANYGYTF. The CDR3 bases are TGTGCCAGCAGCCCGTACAGGGCCGCTAACTATGGCTACACCTTC. J is TRBJ1-2 and V is TRBV7-2; D might be TRBD1 (6 bases). The CDR3 has 15 amino acids. CDR1 is SGHTA and CDR2 is FQGNSA in the germline V gene. V lost 5 bases and J lost 0, with 13 bases in between. The full variable domain, rest sourced from reference TRBV7-2 and TRBJ1-2, is GAGVSQSPSNKVTEKGKDVELRCDPISGHTALYWYRQSLGQGLEFLIYFQGNSAPDKSGLPSDRFSAERTGGSVSTLTIQRTQQEDSAVYLCASSPYRAANYGYTFGSGTRLTVV.

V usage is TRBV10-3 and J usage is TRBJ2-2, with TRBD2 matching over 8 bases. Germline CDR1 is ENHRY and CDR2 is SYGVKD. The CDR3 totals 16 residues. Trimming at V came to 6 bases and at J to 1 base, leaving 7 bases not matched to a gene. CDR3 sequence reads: CAISDAAGGNTGELFF. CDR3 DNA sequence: TGTGCCATCAGCGATGCTGCGGGGGGGAACACCGGGGAGCTGTTTTTT.

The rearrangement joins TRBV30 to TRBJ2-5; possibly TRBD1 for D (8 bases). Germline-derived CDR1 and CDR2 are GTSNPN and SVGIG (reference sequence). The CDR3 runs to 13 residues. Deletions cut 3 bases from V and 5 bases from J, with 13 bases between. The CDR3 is CAWSGQGGETQYF. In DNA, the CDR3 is TGTGCCTGGAGCGGACAGGGAGGGGAGACCCAGTACTTC.